This TCR beta chain stems from a study of cytomegalovirus exposure and HLA in healthy donors. About the study: The 550 to 800 first-cohort repertoires and the 95 to 150 validation repertoires shared the same platform, a later analysis reported.

Germline CDR1 SGHDT, CDR2 YYEEEE. Deletions cut 5 bases from V and 7 bases from J, with 7 bases between. This CDR3 is built from 11 residues. Clones were read by immunoSEQ multiplex PCR, and TCRdb kept only the in-frame ones, dropping some. The table records around 120,000 clones, roughly 88% of them present only once. Findings and limits, study-wide: According to a later analysis, TCR clusters from the first cohort tended to co-occur in the 90 to 150 validation repertoires.

These donors were members of the 120-subject validation cohort, a group separate from the approximately 700-subject first cohort. In the case of this clone: The target antigen is unknown.

The chain has TRBV5-6 and TRBJ2-1; the D gene is possibly TRBD2 (6 bases). The material sequenced was PBMCs. The TCR comes from a man between 18 and 29 years old in good health and CMV-seronegative. The CDR3 protein is CASSGGNEQFF. The CDR3 DNA reads as TGTGCCAGCAGTGGGGGGAATGAGCAGTTCTTC.